Listed below are T cell receptor beta chains from one sample, sequenced in a study of radiation and T cells in renal cell carcinoma. Clones were sequenced by immunoSEQ multiplex PCR, and TCRdb holds only the in-frame ones, with some missing. The table includes about 83,000 clones, less than 90% detected once. Specimen: blood, collected from a patient whose treatment included radiotherapy and nephrectomy. The receptors here all came from a woman in her fifties or sixties with renal cell carcinoma. CDR3s include the opening cysteine and the closing phenylalanine or tryptophan. D genes are given only for firm matches. Rows may omit the clone size; those that give it use once, few, many or a size class.

TRBV9	.	TRBJ1-4	TRBD1	TGTGCCAGCAGCGGGGCGGGCAGGGGGTTCGAAAAACTGTTTTTT	CASSGAGRGFEKLFF
TRBV28	.	TRBJ2-5	.	TGTGCCAGCAGTGCCTCGACAAGGGGGTACCAAGAGACCCAGTACTTC	CASSASTRGYQETQYF
TRBV9	.	TRBJ1-1	.	TGTGCCAGCAGCGTAGGGACGAACACTGAAGCTTTCTTT	CASSVGTNTEAFF
TRBV29-1	.	TRBJ2-3	.	TGCAGCGTTGACGGTACAGGTTTTTCTTACACAGATACGCAGTATTTT	CSVDGTGFSYTDTQYF
TRBV6-4	.	TRBJ2-1	TRBD1	TGTGCCAGCAGTACCGGGACAGGGGACTACAATGAGCAGTTCTTC	CASSTGTGDYNEQFF
TRBV5-1	.	TRBJ2-2	.	TGCGCCAGCGGTGACGGGGTAAACACCGGGGAGCTGTTTTTT	CASGDGVNTGELFF
TRBV28	.	TRBJ1-6	.	TGTGCCAGTAGGACAGATGATAATTCACCCCTCCACTTT	CASRTDDNSPLHF
TRBV4-2	.	TRBJ1-2	.	TGTGCCAGCAGCCAAGAATATGGCTACACCTTC	CASSQEYGYTF
TRBV5-6	.	TRBJ2-1	.	TGTGCCAGCAGTTTAGGGTGGGATGAGCAGTTCTTC	CASSLGWDEQFF
TRBV10-3	.	TRBJ2-7	TRBD1	TGTGCCATCAGTGAGACAGGGGGTTACTCCTACGAGCAGTACTTC	CAISETGGYSYEQYF
TRBV5-4	.	TRBJ2-7	.	TGTGCCAGCAGCTCGTTTGACAGGAGCTCCTACGAGCAGTACTTC	CASSSFDRSSYEQYF
TRBV5-1	.	TRBJ2-2	.	TGCGCCAGCAGCTTGGGGGACACCGGGGAGCTGTTTTTT	CASSLGDTGELFF
TRBV28	.	TRBJ2-7	.	TGTGCCAGCCTTCAGAGGGGACGGCTCCACGAGCAGTACTTC	CASLQRGRLHEQYF
TRBV10-2	.	TRBJ2-7	.	TGCGCCAGCAGTGAGTACGGGACCATCTCCTACGAGCAGTACTTC	CASSEYGTISYEQYF
TRBV6-4	.	TRBJ2-6	.	TGTGCCAGCAGTGACTCTGGGGCCAACGTCCTGACTTTC	CASSDSGANVLTF
TRBV18	.	TRBJ1-2	TRBD1	TGTGCCAGCTCACCACCCGTTCAGGGGGTTAGCTATGGCTACACCTTC	CASSPPVQGVSYGYTF
TRBV5-6	.	TRBJ1-5	.	TGTGCCAGCAGCTCAGCCTACCAGTCCCGGGGCCAGCCCCAGCATTTT	CASSSAYQSRGQPQHF
TRBV19	.	TRBJ1-6	.	TGTGCCAGTAGTACCCCCGGCTCGAAGGGATCACCCCTCCACTTT	CASSTPGSKGSPLHF
TRBV6-6	once	TRBJ2-2	TRBD2	TGTGCCAGCAGTTACGGCCTAGCGGGAGTTTCCGGGGAGCTGTTTTTT	CASSYGLAGVSGELFF
TRBV19	.	TRBJ2-5	.	TGTGCCAGTAGTATGAAGGGTGGGCAGACCCAGTACTTC	CASSMKGGQTQYF
TRBV30	.	TRBJ2-6	TRBD1	TGTGCCTGGAGAACCACGGACAGGGGACACTCTGGGGCCAACGTCCTGACTTTC	CAWRTTDRGHSGANVLTF
TRBV10-3	.	TRBJ2-1	TRBD2	TGTGCCACGGGGACTAGCGGGGGGAGCTCCTACAATGAGCAGTTCTTC	CATGTSGGSSYNEQFF
TRBV2	.	TRBJ1-2	TRBD1	TGTGCCAGCGCAGGGGGCTATGGCTACACCTTC	CASAGGYGYTF
TRBV19	few	TRBJ2-3	TRBD1	TGTGCCACTCGCTCCGTCCCAGGGGGACGCACAGATACGCAGTATTTT	CATRSVPGGRTDTQYF
TRBV27	.	TRBJ1-2	.	TGTGCCAGCAGTTTATCGTGGCAGGGACCCGGCTACACCTTC	CASSLSWQGPGYTF
TRBV28	.	TRBJ1-5	.	TGTGCCAGCAGCTGGGGGGCCAGCTCATATCAGCCCCAGCATTTT	CASSWGASSYQPQHF
TRBV28	.	TRBJ1-1	.	TGTGCCAGCAGTGAAAGTGGGAACACTGAAGCTTTCTTT	CASSESGNTEAFF
TRBV7-3	.	TRBJ2-6	.	TGTGCCAGCAGCTTATTACCCGGGGTGACTGGGGCCAACGTCCTGACTTTC	CASSLLPGVTGANVLTF
TRBV25-1	.	TRBJ1-2	.	TGTGCCAGCAGTGGTGGGACACTCTATGGCTACACCTTC	CASSGGTLYGYTF
TRBV27	.	TRBJ1-6	.	TGTGCCAGCAGCCCGGGACAAAATAATTCACCCCTCCACTTT	CASSPGQNNSPLHF
TRBV7-8	once	TRBJ2-1	TRBD2	TGTGCCAGCAGCTTAAGTGAAGGGACTACCCGTTACAATGAGCAGTTCTTC	CASSLSEGTTRYNEQFF
TRBV19	.	TRBJ1-2	TRBD1	TGTGCCAGTAGTATAAGGGACGGACAGGGGGCAGCTAACTATGGCTACACCTTC	CASSIRDGQGAANYGYTF
TRBV6-1	.	TRBJ2-1	.	TGTGCCAGCAGTGTTCAGTACAAGTCCTACAATGAGCAGTTCTTC	CASSVQYKSYNEQFF
TRBV9	.	TRBJ2-5	.	TGTGCCAGCAGCGTAGTCGGGACATCTCAAGAGACCCAGTACTTC	CASSVVGTSQETQYF
TRBV19	.	TRBJ2-1	.	TGTGCCAGTAGTCCCGATAATAAGGGTTACAATGAGCAGTTCTTC	CASSPDNKGYNEQFF
TRBV5-1	.	TRBJ2-2	TRBD2	TGCGCCAGCCGACTAGCGGGGGGTGACGGGGAGCTGTTTTTT	CASRLAGGDGELFF
TRBV6-1	.	TRBJ2-3	.	TGTGCCAGCAGTGAATCTGGGGTCACAGATACGCAGTATTTT	CASSESGVTDTQYF
TRBV2	.	TRBJ2-1	TRBD2	TGTCTTGGGGCCGGGACTAGCGGGGGAAATCCCTACAATGAGCAGTTCTTC	CLGAGTSGGNPYNEQFF
TRBV11-2	.	TRBJ1-1	.	TGTGCCAGCAGCTTAGAAGCCTTGAACACTGAAGCTTTCTTT	CASSLEALNTEAFF
TRBV25-1	.	TRBJ1-2	.	TGTGCCAGCAGTGAATTAGTTAACTATGGCTACACCTTC	CASSELVNYGYTF
TRBV6-1	.	TRBJ1-5	TRBD1	TGTGCCAGCAGTGGAGGACAGGCGAATCAGCCCCAGCATTTT	CASSGGQANQPQHF
TRBV5-4	few	TRBJ2-7	TRBD1	TGTGCCAGCAGCTATGGACAGGGCCTCGCCTACGAGCAGTACTTC	CASSYGQGLAYEQYF
TRBV5-6	.	TRBJ2-1	.	TGTGCCAGCAGCCCCGGGTCGTCCAGGTCCTACAATGAGCAGTTCTTC	CASSPGSSRSYNEQFF
TRBV15	few	TRBJ2-1	.	TGTGCCACCAGCAGAGAACCAAGGGGCAATGAGCAGTTCTTC	CATSREPRGNEQFF
TRBV5-1	.	TRBJ1-1	.	TGCGCCAGCAGCGGGGACACCCAAAAGGAAGCTTTCTTT	CASSGDTQKEAFF
TRBV6-1	.	TRBJ2-7	.	TGTGCCAGCAGTGAAGCAACTCCTTTCCAGGGCCCCTACGAGCAGTACTTC	CASSEATPFQGPYEQYF
TRBV30	.	TRBJ2-2	.	TGTGCCTGGAACCCGGCGGACGCGAACACCGGGGAGCTGTTTTTT	CAWNPADANTGELFF
TRBV5-1	.	TRBJ1-4	TRBD1	TGCGCCAGCAGCACCGGGACAGGGGCCGAAAAACTGTTTTTT	CASSTGTGAEKLFF
TRBV27	few	TRBJ1-1	.	TGTGCCAGCAGTTTATACCCCTCCGGATACACTGAAGCTTTCTTT	CASSLYPSGYTEAFF
TRBV18	.	TRBJ2-4	.	TGTGCCAGCTCACCACTGGGTGGGGAGAACATTCAGTACTTC	CASSPLGGENIQYF
TRBV30	few	TRBJ1-1	.	TGTGCCTGGAGTCCCCTGGCGGGGGCTTTCTTT	CAWSPLAGAFF
TRBV30	.	TRBJ2-1	TRBD2	TGTGCCTGGAGTCCGGGACTAGCGGACAATGAGCAGTTCTTC	CAWSPGLADNEQFF
TRBV4-1	once	TRBJ1-4	TRBD1	TGCGCCAGCAGGCTCGGGACAGGGATCAGGTCTAATGAAAAACTGTTTTTT	CASRLGTGIRSNEKLFF
TRBV28	.	TRBJ1-3	.	TGTGCCAGCAGTCCCCGACTCCGCTCTGGAAACACCATATATTTT	CASSPRLRSGNTIYF
TRBV7-9	medium-sized	TRBJ2-7	.	TGTGCCAGCAGCTATGAGCACAGCGCCGGTTACGAGCAGTACTTC	CASSYEHSAGYEQYF
TRBV5-5	few	TRBJ2-7	TRBD1	TGTGCCAGCAGCAGCCAGACAGGGATCTACGAGCAGTACTTC	CASSSQTGIYEQYF
TRBV7-9	.	TRBJ2-1	TRBD1	TGTGCCAGCAGCGTATACAGGGGTGCCTACAATGAGCAGTTCTTC	CASSVYRGAYNEQFF
TRBV13	.	TRBJ1-5	.	TGTGCCAGCAGCTTAGGAGACAATCAGCCCCAGCATTTT	CASSLGDNQPQHF
TRBV27	.	TRBJ2-7	TRBD1	TGTGCCAGCACCTCGGACAGGGAGATCCACGAGCAGTACTTC	CASTSDREIHEQYF
TRBV6-1	.	TRBJ2-7	TRBD1	TGTGCCAGCAGGGCCCGGACAGGATTAAACTACGAGCAGTACTTC	CASRARTGLNYEQYF